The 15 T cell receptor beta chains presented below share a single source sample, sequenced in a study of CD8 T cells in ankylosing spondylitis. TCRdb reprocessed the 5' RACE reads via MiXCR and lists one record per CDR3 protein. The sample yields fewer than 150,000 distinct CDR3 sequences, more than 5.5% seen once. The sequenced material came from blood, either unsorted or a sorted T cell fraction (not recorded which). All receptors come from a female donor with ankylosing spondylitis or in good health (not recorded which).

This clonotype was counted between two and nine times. CDR3: CASSLVGVGPPQAFF. Here the CDR3 DNA reads TGTGCCAGCAGCTTAGTTGGGGTGGGGCCCCCCCAAGCTTTCTTT. The gene calls are TRBV7-2 and TRBJ1-1; possibly TRBD1 for D (5 bases). The length of the CDR3 is 15 residues. Trimming left V 1 base short and J 9 bases short, with 18 bases between. CDR1 SGHTA and CDR2 FQGNSA come from the germline V gene.

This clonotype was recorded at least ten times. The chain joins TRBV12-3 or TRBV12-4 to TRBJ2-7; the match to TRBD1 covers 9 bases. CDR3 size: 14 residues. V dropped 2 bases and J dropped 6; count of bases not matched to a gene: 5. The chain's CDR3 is CASSLIGQGSEQYF. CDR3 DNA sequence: TGTGCCAGCAGTTTAATAGGACAGGGGTCCGAGCAGTACTTC.

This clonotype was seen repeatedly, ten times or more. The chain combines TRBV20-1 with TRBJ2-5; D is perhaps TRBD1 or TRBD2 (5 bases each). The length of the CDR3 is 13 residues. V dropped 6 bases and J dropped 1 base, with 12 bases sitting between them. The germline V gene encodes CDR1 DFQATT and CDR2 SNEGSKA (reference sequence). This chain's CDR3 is CSALSGAQETQYF. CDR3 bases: TGCAGTGCCCTATCCGGGGCCCAAGAGACCCAGTACTTC.

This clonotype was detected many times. The CDR3 region has the DNA TGTGCCAGCAGTTTCGGGACGGCGAACACCGGGGAGCTGTTTTTT. This gives the protein CASSFGTANTGELFF. The chain combines TRBV6-2 or TRBV6-3 with TRBJ2-2; D tentatively fits TRBD1 or TRBD2 (5 bases each). CDR3 length equals 15 residues. Trimming took off 4 bases at V and 0 bases at J, with 9 bases between the two ends. Looked up from germline, CDR1 is MNHEY and CDR2 is SVGEGT.

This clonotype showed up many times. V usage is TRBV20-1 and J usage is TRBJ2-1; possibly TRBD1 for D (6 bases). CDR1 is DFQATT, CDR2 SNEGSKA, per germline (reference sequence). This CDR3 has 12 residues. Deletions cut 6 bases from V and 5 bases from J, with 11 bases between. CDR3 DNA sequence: TGCAGTGCCGGCGACAGGCACAATGAGCAGTTCTTC. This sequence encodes CSAGDRHNEQFF.

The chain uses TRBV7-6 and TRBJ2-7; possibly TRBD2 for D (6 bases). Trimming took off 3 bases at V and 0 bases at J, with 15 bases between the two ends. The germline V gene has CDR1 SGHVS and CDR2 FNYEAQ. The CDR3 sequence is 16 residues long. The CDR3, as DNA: TGTGCCAGCAGCTTGGTTGGCGGGGTGAGCTCCTACGAGCAGTACTTC. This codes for CASSLVGGVSSYEQYF.

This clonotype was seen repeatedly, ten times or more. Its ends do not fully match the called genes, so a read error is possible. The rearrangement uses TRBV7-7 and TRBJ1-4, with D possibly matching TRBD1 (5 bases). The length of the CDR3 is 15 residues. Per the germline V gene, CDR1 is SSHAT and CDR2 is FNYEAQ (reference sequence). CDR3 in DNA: TGTGCTAGCAGCCCTACTTCAGGGACTAATGAAAAACTGTTTTTT. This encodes CASSPTSGTNEKLFF.

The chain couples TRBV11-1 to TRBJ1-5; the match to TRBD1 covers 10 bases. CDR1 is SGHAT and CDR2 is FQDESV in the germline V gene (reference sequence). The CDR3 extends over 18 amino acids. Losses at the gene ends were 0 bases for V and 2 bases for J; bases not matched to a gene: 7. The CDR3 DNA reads TGTGCCAGCAGCTTAGCGGGAGGGACAGGGGCTGGCAATCAGCCCCAGCATTTT. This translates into CASSLAGGTGAGNQPQHF.

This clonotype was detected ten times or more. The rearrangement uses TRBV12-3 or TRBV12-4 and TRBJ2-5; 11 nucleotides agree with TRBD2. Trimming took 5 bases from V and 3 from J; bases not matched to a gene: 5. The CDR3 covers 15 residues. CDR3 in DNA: TGTGCCAGCAGTCGAGAGACTAGCGGGGAAGAGACCCAGTACTTC. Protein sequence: CASSRETSGEETQYF.

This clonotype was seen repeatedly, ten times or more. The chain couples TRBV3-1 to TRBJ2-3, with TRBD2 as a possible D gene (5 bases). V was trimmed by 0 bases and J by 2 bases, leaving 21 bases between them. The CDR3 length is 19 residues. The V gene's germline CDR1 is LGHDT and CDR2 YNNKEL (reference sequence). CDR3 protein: CASSQEQARVSYDTDTQYF. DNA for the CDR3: TGTGCCAGCAGCCAAGAGCAGGCGCGGGTGAGCTATGACACAGATACGCAGTATTTT.

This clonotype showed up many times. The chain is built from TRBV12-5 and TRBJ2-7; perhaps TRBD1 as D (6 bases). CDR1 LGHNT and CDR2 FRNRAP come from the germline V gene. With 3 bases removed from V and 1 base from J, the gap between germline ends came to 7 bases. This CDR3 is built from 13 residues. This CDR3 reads CASGFDRSYEQYF. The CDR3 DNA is TGTGCTAGTGGTTTTGACAGGTCCTACGAGCAGTACTTC.

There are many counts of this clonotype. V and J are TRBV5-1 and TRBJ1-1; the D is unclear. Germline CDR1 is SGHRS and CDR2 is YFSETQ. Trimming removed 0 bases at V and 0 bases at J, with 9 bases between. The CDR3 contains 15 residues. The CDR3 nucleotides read TGCGCCAGCAGCTTGGAGCCCCCGGTGAACACTGAAGCTTTCTTT. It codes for CASSLEPPVNTEAFF.

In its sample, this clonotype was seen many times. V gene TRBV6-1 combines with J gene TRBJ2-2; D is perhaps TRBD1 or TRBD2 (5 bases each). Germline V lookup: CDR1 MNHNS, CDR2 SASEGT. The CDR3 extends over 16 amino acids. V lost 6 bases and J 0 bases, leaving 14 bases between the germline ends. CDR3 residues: CASRPTGQSNTGELFF. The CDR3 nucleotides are TGTGCCAGCAGACCTACGGGGCAGTCGAACACCGGGGAGCTGTTTTTT.

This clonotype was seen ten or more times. The CDR3 loop reads CASSEDGLKGNEQFF. DNA of the CDR3: TGTGCCAGCAGTGAAGATGGTCTCAAAGGCAATGAGCAGTTCTTC. The gene calls are TRBV6-1 and TRBJ2-1; D unresolved. This CDR3 comprises 15 residues. With 1 base removed from V and 6 bases from J, the gap between germline ends came to 13 bases. The V gene's germline CDR1 is MNHNS and CDR2 SASEGT.

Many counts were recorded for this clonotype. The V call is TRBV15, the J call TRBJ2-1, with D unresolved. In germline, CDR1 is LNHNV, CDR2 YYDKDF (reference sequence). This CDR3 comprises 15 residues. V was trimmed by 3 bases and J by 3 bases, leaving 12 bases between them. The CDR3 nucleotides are TGTGCCACCAGCAGGTCTAGAGAAGGCTACAATGAGCAGTTCTTC. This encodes CATSRSREGYNEQFF.